This TCR beta chain was identified during a study of neurological immune-mediated disorders. In Maryland, USA, blood bank volunteers were the healthy controls. Where libraries were unsorted, they were derived from 2 million PBMCs stored at -80 degrees C. A 10-nucleotide random UMI tagged transcripts in template-switch 5'RACE cDNA synthesis. Every sequencing run generated in excess of 180 million TCR-beta sequences. These sequences covered 15-18 subjects. TCRdb passed the 5' RACE reads through MiXCR, listing each CDR3 protein once. The repertoire holds tens of thousands of distinct CDR3 sequences, with 17% as singletons. The V and J ends lost 8 bases and 6 bases, in that order; junction bases with no gene match: 7. This CDR3 is 14 amino acids long. Germline lookup yields CDR1 SNHLY and CDR2 FYNNEI. This clonotype showed up many times.

Source material: PBMCs. The chain uses TRBV2 and TRBJ1-2; 12 bases are shared with TRBD1. The receptor was derived from a woman between 40 and 55 years old in good health. CDR3 bases: TGTGCCAGCGGGGGGACAGGGGGCGCGGATGGCTACACCTTC. This sequence encodes CASGGTGGADGYTF. Drawing the rest from reference TRBV2 and TRBJ1-2, the complete variable domain is EPEVTQTPSHQVTQMGQEVILRCVPISNHLYFYWYRQILGQKVEFLVSFYNNEISEKSEIFDDQFSVERPDGSNFTLKIRSTKLEDSAMYFCASGGTGGADGYTFGSGTRLTVV.